The source of this T cell receptor (beta chain) is a study of T cell changes during pregnancy in multiple sclerosis. This CDR3 is built from 14 residues. Trimming stripped 0 bases from V and 4 bases from J, with 10 bases between. The germline V gene has CDR1 MGHRA and CDR2 YSYEKL. Data came from immunoSEQ multiplex PCR; TCRdb stores just in-frame clones and leaves some out. The sample carries 40,000 or so clones, 91% recorded once. Sequencing used CD8+ T cells from peripheral blood mononuclear cells, obtained in the second trimester of pregnancy. The clonotype was recovered from a female donor with multiple sclerosis, enrolled in a pregnancy study. The gene calls are TRBV4-1 and TRBJ2-7; weak D call: TRBD1 (6 bases). CDR3 in amino acids: CASSQDTGTYEQYF. The DNA of the CDR3 is TGCGCCAGCAGCCAAGATACAGGGACGTACGAGCAGTACTTC.